This T cell receptor (beta chain) originates from a study of regulatory T cells in long-lasting Graves disease. Study as a whole: Recently diagnosed Graves' patients had received antithyroid drugs for under 3 months. Whole-study findings and limits: Persistent disease showed a preference for TRBV28, TRBJ1-2 and TRBJ2-5.

Germline V gene data show CDR1 as DFQATT and CDR2 as SNEGSKA (reference sequence). The V gene lost 1 base and the J gene lost 9 bases, with 16 bases spanning the gap. The CDR3 runs to 14 residues. Time point given: newly diagnosed GD, antithyroid drugs for less than 3 months. RNA from PBMCs was the source of the TCR library. The table lists this clonotype with many counts. The target antigen is unknown. Combining iRepertoire HTBI primers with Arm-PCR of CDR3 regions, the authors built TCR beta libraries. TCRdb re-derived calls from the multiplex PCR reads in MiXCR, one entry per CDR3 protein. The sample carries 530,000 or so distinct CDR3 sequences, around 15% recorded once. These data were also reused for a study on T cells in Graves' hyperthyroidism and ophthalmopathy.

This chain connects TRBV20-1 to TRBJ2-1, with D tentatively TRBD2 (5 bases). The input for sequencing was peripheral blood mononuclear cells (PBMCs), taken at new diagnosis, from a patient treated with antithyroid drugs. This TCR was recovered from a man younger than 35 with Graves disease. The CDR3 bases are TGCAGTGCTAGAGCAAGTGCTAGCCCCGGTGAGCAGTTCTTC. Protein: CSARASASPGEQFF.